This entry describes one T cell receptor beta chain. V dropped 5 bases and J dropped 2; count of bases not matched to a gene: 9. The CDR3 is 16 amino acids. Germline V lookup: CDR1 SEHNR, CDR2 FQNEAQ (reference sequence). The data are from a study of blood T cell repertoires in COVID-19. In the original workflow: Estimated nucleated cell counts came from reference gene primer amplification. Data came from immunoSEQ multiplex PCR; TCRdb stores just in-frame clones and leaves some out. D and trimming come from the DNA, and the V and J calls and clone size come from that table. The sample includes over 250,000 clones, 86% seen only once; the top ten take less than 15%.

The chain recombines TRBV7-9 with TRBJ2-5; the match to TRBD1 covers 9 bases. The receptor was derived from a woman in her 70s with COVID-19, enrolled during active disease. The sequenced sample consisted of peripheral blood. The CDR3 coding sequence is TGTGCCAGCAGCCAAGGAGGACAGGGGTGGCAAGAGACCCAGTACTTC. Its protein product is CASSQGGQGWQETQYF.